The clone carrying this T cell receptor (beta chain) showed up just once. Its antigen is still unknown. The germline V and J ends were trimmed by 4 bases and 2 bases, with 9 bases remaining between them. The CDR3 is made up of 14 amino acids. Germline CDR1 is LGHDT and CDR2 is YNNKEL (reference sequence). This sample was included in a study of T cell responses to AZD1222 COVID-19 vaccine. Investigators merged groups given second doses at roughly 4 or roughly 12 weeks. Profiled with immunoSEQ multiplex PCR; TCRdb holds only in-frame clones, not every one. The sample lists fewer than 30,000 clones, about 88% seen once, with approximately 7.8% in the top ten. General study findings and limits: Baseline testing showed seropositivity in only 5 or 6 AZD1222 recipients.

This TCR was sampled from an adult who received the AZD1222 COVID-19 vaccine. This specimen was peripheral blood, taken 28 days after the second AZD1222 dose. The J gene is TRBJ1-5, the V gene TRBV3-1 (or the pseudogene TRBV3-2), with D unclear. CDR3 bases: TGTGCCAGCAGCCCATTTGGGGGCAATCAGCCCCAGCATTTT. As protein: CASSPFGGNQPQHF.